This passage covers 29 T cell receptor beta chains from one sample sequenced in a study of T cell changes during pregnancy in multiple sclerosis. Method: immunoSEQ multiplex PCR; TCRdb's copy keeps in-frame clones and lacks some. The sample holds approximately 63,000 clones, 80% to 95% seen once. Sequences were derived from peripheral blood, sampled in the third trimester of pregnancy. The receptors were gathered from a female donor in good health, enrolled as a control in a pregnancy study.

The count of this clone is one. This rearrangement joins TRBV18 to TRBJ1-5; 7 bases match TRBD1. The CDR3 is 14 amino acids. J gave up 4 bases and V 4 bases, and 4 bases lay outside the gene matches. The germline V gene encodes CDR1 KGHSH and CDR2 LQKENI. CDR3 nucleotide sequence: TGTGCCAGCTCACTAGACAGGGAGAATCAGCCCCAGCATTTT. Its protein product is CASSLDRENQPQHF.

Comment on this clone: One end of the junction is discordant with germline, which a read error may explain. This sequence joins TRBV7-7 and TRBJ2-5; 10 bases line up with TRBD2. This CDR3 spans 19 amino acids. CDR1 is SSHAT, CDR2 FNYEAQ, per germline (reference sequence). CDR3 in amino acids: CASSLGSLAGAPMMETQYF. The CDR3 DNA reads TGTGCTAGCAGCTTAGGAAGTCTAGCGGGGGCCCCAATGATGGAGACCCAGTACTTC.

The genes are TRBV28 and TRBJ2-5; TRBD2 might be the D (7 bases). Per germline, CDR1 MDHEN and CDR2 SYDVKM. The V end lost 2 bases, the J end lost 5 bases, and 12 bases lay between the germline ends. The CDR3 has 14 amino acids. CDR3 region: CASSLRGGTETQYF. CDR3 bases: TGTGCCAGCAGTTTAAGGGGGGGAACGGAGACCCAGTACTTC.

V gene TRBV5-6 combines with J gene TRBJ2-5; 12 nucleotides agree with TRBD1. CDR3 length equals 17 residues. The V gene end was trimmed by 2 bases and the J gene end by 5 bases; junction bases not matched to a gene: 10. The V gene's germline CDR1 is SGHDT and CDR2 YYEEEE. The CDR3 here is CASSFMPGQGASETQYF. In nucleotides, the CDR3 is TGTGCCAGCAGCTTCATGCCGGGACAGGGGGCTTCGGAGACCCAGTACTTC.

The DNA for the CDR3 is TGTGCCAGCAGACAGGGACGTGATGAAAAACTGTTTTTT. It codes for CASRQGRDEKLFF. The genes are TRBV25-1 and TRBJ1-4; D might be TRBD1 (6 bases). This CDR3 region has 13 residues. Trimming took 6 bases from V and 6 from J, leaving 11 bases between them. Germline V gives CDR1 MGHDK, CDR2 SYGVNS. Variable domain in full (rest from reference TRBV25-1 and TRBJ1-4): EADIYQTPRYLVIGTGKKITLECSQTMGHDKMYWYQQDPGMELHLIHYSYGVNSTEKGDLSSESTVSRIRTEHFPLTLESARPSHTSQYLCASRQGRDEKLFFGSGTQLSVL.

The V call is TRBV2, the J call TRBJ2-1, with TRBD2 matching 8 bases. V dropped 5 bases and J dropped 2; count of bases not matched to a gene: 2. From germline, CDR1 is SNHLY and CDR2 FYNNEI. The CDR3 has 14 residues. CDR3 sequence (DNA): TGTGCCAGCAGTTTGCGGGGGGCCTACAATGAGCAGTTCTTC. As protein: CASSLRGAYNEQFF.

The chain carries TRBV19 and TRBJ1-6; D unclear. The germline CDR1 and CDR2 sequences are LNHDA and SQIVND (reference sequence). The CDR3 loop spans 14 amino acids. Between the trimmed V and J ends, which lost 8 bases and 7 bases, there was a span of 15 bases. CDR3 amino acids: CASQRYGENSPLHF. Written as DNA, the CDR3 is TGTGCCAGTCAAAGGTACGGAGAAAATTCACCCCTCCACTTT.

The V call is TRBV14, the J call TRBJ2-5; 9 bases align to TRBD2. Germline V gene lookup returns CDR1 SGHDN and CDR2 FVKESK. The CDR3 spans 18 residues. V shed 4 bases and J 0 bases; nucleotides not matched to a gene: 12. The CDR3 nucleotides are TGTGCCAGCAGCCCCCCCCCGTCTAGCGGGGTGTACCAAGAGACCCAGTACTTC. It translates to CASSPPPSSGVYQETQYF.

The chain has TRBV27 and TRBJ2-2, with TRBD2 as a possible D gene (5 bases). This CDR3 contains 15 residues. From germline, CDR1 is MNHEY and CDR2 SMNVEV (reference sequence). V gave up 6 bases and J gave up 1 base, with 12 bases separating them. Written as DNA, the CDR3 is TGTGCCAGCAGCTCCGGGAAAGGGAACACCGGGGAGCTGTTTTTT. Translated: CASSSGKGNTGELFF.

CDR3 nucleotides: TGTGCCACATCGACTAGCGGGAGAGTAGAGCAGTACTTC. Its protein is CATSTSGRVEQYF. V and J are TRBV6-5 and TRBJ2-7; TRBD2 aligns across 12 bases. The CDR3 consists of 13 residues. Germline-derived CDR1 and CDR2 are MNHEY and SVGAGI. Trimming removed 10 bases from V and 7 bases from J; junction bases left unmatched: 8.

The rearrangement joins TRBV6-5 to TRBJ2-1, with D perhaps matching TRBD1 (7 bases). Per germline, CDR1 MNHEY and CDR2 SVGAGI. V was cut by 8 bases and J by 3 bases, with 11 bases left in between. This CDR3 is built from 13 residues. The CDR3 coding sequence is TGTGCCAGCCGGAGGGACAGCTACAATGAGCAGTTCTTC. As protein: CASRRDSYNEQFF.

The V gene is TRBV7-9, the J gene TRBJ1-2; perhaps TRBD1 as D (6 bases). The germline V and J ends were trimmed by 5 bases and 4 bases, with 17 bases remaining between them. This CDR3 comprises 15 residues. Germline CDR1 and CDR2: SEHNR and FQNEAQ (reference sequence). The CDR3 protein is CASSRGQPNPYGYTF. The CDR3 nucleotides read TGTGCCAGCAGCAGAGGACAGCCAAACCCCTATGGCTACACCTTC.

Only one count was recorded for this clone. J is TRBJ1-1 and V is TRBV19; TRBD1 matches 7 bases. The CDR3 totals 13 residues. The germline V gene encodes CDR1 LNHDA and CDR2 SQIVND (reference sequence). Unmatched junction bases numbered 4, after V lost 4 bases and J lost 5 bases. CDR3 in DNA: TGTGCCAGTAGTACCACAGGGGAAACTGAAGCTTTCTTT. Translating it yields CASSTTGETEAFF.

In DNA form, the CDR3 reads TGTGCCAGCAGTTACGGGGGGGCCGGCTACACCTTC. It translates to CASSYGGAGYTF. The rearrangement uses TRBV6-5 and TRBJ1-2; a weak D match, TRBD1 (6 bases). Germline V lookup: CDR1 MNHEY, CDR2 SVGAGI. V lost 2 bases to trimming and J lost 8 bases, with 9 bases between them. The CDR3 consists of 12 residues.

The chain combines TRBV7-8 with TRBJ1-3, with D uncertain. CDR3 length equals 16 residues. V was pared by 5 bases and J by 1 base, with 15 bases between. Per germline, CDR1 SGHVS and CDR2 FQNEAQ. The CDR3 region has the DNA TGTGCCAGCAGCCGGAACCTAGATCCGTCTGGAAACACCATATATTTT. Its translation: CASSRNLDPSGNTIYF. Using reference TRBV7-8 and TRBJ1-3 for the parts outside the CDR3, the full variable domain is GAGVSQSPRYKVAKRGQDVALRCDPISGHVSLFWYQQALGQGPEFLTYFQNEAQLDKSGLPSDRFFAERPEGSVSTLKIQRTQQEDSAVYLCASSRNLDPSGNTIYFGEGSWLTVV.

The V and J genes are TRBV15 and TRBJ1-4, with 10 bases matching TRBD1. CDR1 is LNHNV and CDR2 is YYDKDF in the germline V gene (reference sequence). Trimming at V came to 3 bases and at J to 5 bases, leaving 6 bases not matched to a gene. The CDR3 runs 16 residues. CDR3 coding DNA: TGTGCCACCAGCAGGGACAGGGGGATTTTAAATGAAAAACTGTTTTTT. It yields the protein CATSRDRGILNEKLFF.

The chain joins TRBV27 to TRBJ2-7; 8 positions match TRBD2. Trimming at V came to 6 bases and at J to 2 bases, leaving 6 bases not matched to a gene. There are 14 residues in the CDR3. CDR1 is MNHEY and CDR2 is SMNVEV in the germline V gene (reference sequence). For the CDR3, the DNA is TGTGCCAGCAGGACCGACGGGGGGGCCTACGAGCAGTACTTC. This codes for CASRTDGGAYEQYF.

CDR3 sequence reads: CASSVTSGGMYEQFF. DNA for the CDR3: TGTGCCAGCAGCGTAACTAGCGGGGGCATGTATGAGCAGTTCTTC. This sequence joins TRBV9 and TRBJ2-1, with 11 positions matching TRBD2. This CDR3 has 15 amino acids. Losses at the gene ends were 1 base for V and 8 bases for J; bases not matched to a gene: 5. CDR1 SGDLS and CDR2 YYNGEE come from the germline V gene.

This chain connects TRBV19 to TRBJ1-5, with D uncertain. Trimming cost V 8 bases and J 4 bases, with 12 bases left between them. The CDR3 is made up of 13 amino acids. Looked up from germline, CDR1 is LNHDA and CDR2 is SQIVND (reference sequence). CDR3 residues: CASPNGENQPQHF. CDR3 nucleotides: TGTGCCAGTCCCAACGGGGAAAATCAGCCCCAGCATTTT.

A few counts support this clone. V usage is TRBV30 and J usage is TRBJ1-1; maybe TRBD1 (5 bases). V lost 5 bases to trimming and J lost 1 base, with 5 bases between them. The germline V gene encodes CDR1 GTSNPN and CDR2 SVGIG (reference sequence). CDR3 size: 11 residues. The CDR3 coding sequence is TGTGCCTGGGGACAGAACACTGAAGCTTTCTTT. This sequence encodes CAWGQNTEAFF.

The genes are TRBV10-3 and TRBJ2-3, with a weak D call TRBD2 (7 bases). The germline CDR1 and CDR2 sequences are ENHRY and SYGVKD. This CDR3 region has 16 residues. Trimming pared 6 bases from V and 0 bases from J, leaving 16 bases between. This CDR3 is CAIRGTMTGSTDTQYF. CDR3 nucleotide sequence: TGTGCCATCAGGGGGACTATGACAGGCAGCACAGATACGCAGTATTTT.

The chain is built from TRBV7-2 and TRBJ2-3; 8 bases are shared with TRBD2. The CDR3 is 16 amino acids. Germline-derived CDR1 and CDR2 are SGHTA and FQGNSA. The V segment lost 5 bases and the J segment 1 base; nucleotides outside the gene matches: 8. The DNA of the CDR3 is TGTGCCAGCAGCGGGCGGGGGGCTTACGGCACAGATACGCAGTATTTT. Translation: CASSGRGAYGTDTQYF.

This chain joins TRBV29-1 and TRBJ2-3; possible D gene TRBD2, 6 bases. Germline-derived CDR1 and CDR2 are SQVTM and ANQGSEA. The V end lost 1 base, the J end lost 7 bases, and 12 bases lay between the germline ends. The CDR3 loop spans 13 amino acids. CDR3 region: CSVEAQGLNTQYF. The CDR3 DNA reads as TGCAGCGTTGAAGCCCAGGGACTTAATACGCAGTATTTT.

The J gene is TRBJ2-7, the V gene TRBV7-9, with TRBD1 matching 8 bases. This CDR3 has 15 residues. Germline V gene data show CDR1 as SEHNR and CDR2 as FQNEAQ (reference sequence). V gave up 7 bases and J gave up 2 bases; unmatched junction bases: 10. The CDR3 sequence: CASTWGTGRTYEQYF. The DNA of the CDR3 is TGTGCCAGCACCTGGGGGACAGGTCGTACCTACGAGCAGTACTTC.

The V gene is TRBV20-1, the J gene TRBJ2-2; D is undetermined. The length of the CDR3 is 10 residues. CDR1 is DFQATT, CDR2 SNEGSKA, per germline (reference sequence). V dropped 6 bases and J dropped 8 bases, with 7 bases sitting between them. CDR3: CSALAGELFF. CDR3 nucleotides: TGCAGTGCCTTAGCAGGGGAGCTGTTTTTT.

The chain joins TRBV6-1 to TRBJ2-3; 8 bases are shared with TRBD2. V shed 10 bases and J 1 base; nucleotides not matched to a gene: 7. CDR3 length equals 14 residues. Per the germline V gene, CDR1 is MNHNS and CDR2 is SASEGT. In DNA, the CDR3 is TGTGCCACAGTTACTAGCGGCGGCACAGATACGCAGTATTTT. It translates to CATVTSGGTDTQYF.

The rearrangement links TRBV27 to TRBJ2-7; 9 bases map to TRBD2. This CDR3 has 15 amino acids. Trimming removed 2 bases from V and 3 bases from J; junction bases left unmatched: 5. Per germline, CDR1 MNHEY and CDR2 SMNVEV (reference sequence). The CDR3 nucleotides read TGTGCCAGCAGTTTAATAGCGGGGGTGCGCTACGAGCAGTACTTC. This translates into CASSLIAGVRYEQYF.

CDR3 sequence: CASRAWGGGETQYF. CDR3 in DNA: TGTGCCAGCCGCGCCTGGGGGGGAGGAGAGACCCAGTACTTC. The gene calls are TRBV28 and TRBJ2-5, with 7 bases fitting TRBD2. The germline gives CDR1 MDHEN, CDR2 SYDVKM. V shed 8 bases, J shed 4 bases, and the junction held 10 bases outside the gene matches. This CDR3 spans 14 amino acids. Supplemented by reference TRBV28 and TRBJ2-5, the full variable domain reads DVKVTQSSRYLVKRTGEKVFLECVQDMDHENMFWYRQDPGLGLRLIYFSYDVKMKEKGDIPEGYSVSREKKERFSLILESASTNQTSMYLCASRAWGGGETQYFGPGTRLLVL.

The J gene is TRBJ2-1, the V gene TRBV5-1, with D tentatively TRBD2 (5 bases). In germline, CDR1 is SGHRS, CDR2 YFSETQ. The CDR3 spans 14 residues. V lost 0 bases, J lost 8 bases, and 12 bases lay in between. Here the CDR3 DNA reads TGCGCCAGCAGCTTGGAAGGGAGTCGTGATGAGCAGTTCTTC. This translates into CASSLEGSRDEQFF.